The 11 T cell receptor beta chains in this list originate from one sample, sequenced in a study of CD8 T cells in Susac syndrome. With random hexamers, reverse transcription was performed on about 0.5 to 1 ug of RNA. TCRdb re-called the immunoSEQ multiplex PCR reads with MiXCR, one entry per CDR3 protein. In the table there are about 100,000 distinct CDR3 sequences, around 96% of which are singletons. Sequencing used CD8+ T cells from PBMCs. The receptors were sampled from a human donor with Susac syndrome.

The rearrangement joins TRBV20-1 to TRBJ2-1; no firm D call. CDR3 length: 14 amino acids. Germline values: CDR1 DFQATT, CDR2 SNEGSKA (reference sequence). V lost 6 bases and J lost 4, with 16 bases in between. CDR3 DNA sequence: TGCAGTGCCCCAGCGCCGGATGATTACAATGAGCAGTTCTTC. Amino acids: CSAPAPDDYNEQFF.

The V and J genes are TRBV3-1 and TRBJ2-1; D call uncertain. Trimming shortened V by 3 bases and J by 13 bases, and 10 bases separated the two germline ends. CDR1 and CDR2 from the germline V gene are LGHDT and YNNKEL (reference sequence). The CDR3 extends over 11 amino acids. The CDR3 coding sequence is TGTGCCAGCAGCCATGCCGGGTCCCAGTTCTTC. Protein: CASSHAGSQFF.

For the CDR3, the DNA is TGCAGCGTGACCGGGACATCCACTTACGAGCAGTACTTC. The encoded protein is CSVTGTSTYEQYF. The rearrangement joins TRBV29-1 to TRBJ2-7; perhaps TRBD1 as D (6 bases). V was cut by 6 bases and J by 4 bases, with 16 bases left in between. Germline CDR1 is SQVTM and CDR2 is ANQGSEA. This CDR3 spans 13 amino acids.

The V call is TRBV29-1, the J call TRBJ2-1; tentatively, D is TRBD1 (7 bases). Deletions cut 6 bases from V and 9 bases from J, with 24 bases between. CDR3 length: 15 amino acids. The germline gives CDR1 SQVTM, CDR2 ANQGSEA. The CDR3 region is CSVKELGTHRGEQFF. The CDR3 DNA reads TGCAGCGTCAAAGAATTGGGGACTCACAGGGGTGAGCAGTTCTTC.

This clonotype was picked up a small number of times. This chain joins TRBV5-4 and TRBJ2-1; 7 nucleotides align to TRBD1. Germline V gene data show CDR1 as SGHNT and CDR2 as YYREEE (reference sequence). J was trimmed by 8 bases and V by 6 bases; bases with no gene match: 14. The CDR3 consists of 15 residues. The CDR3 is CASKTGSWYVDEQFF. The CDR3 nucleotides are TGTGCCAGCAAGACAGGGTCGTGGTACGTGGATGAGCAGTTCTTC.

This rearrangement joins TRBV28 to TRBJ2-7; D call uncertain. V gave up 2 bases and J gave up 4 bases, with 9 bases separating them. Germline loops: CDR1 MDHEN, CDR2 SYDVKM. The CDR3 is 13 amino acids. CDR3 loop: CASSLPGIYEQYF. For the CDR3, the DNA is TGTGCCAGCAGTTTACCGGGTATTTACGAGCAGTACTTC.

The chain is built from TRBV29-1 and TRBJ2-5; no reliable D call. The CDR3 runs to 13 residues. Trimming stripped 8 bases from V and 2 bases from J, with 15 bases between. CDR1 and CDR2 from the germline V gene are SQVTM and ANQGSEA. As DNA, the CDR3 is TGCAGCACCATTGTTAGGGCTCAAGAGACCCAGTACTTC. This gives the protein CSTIVRAQETQYF.

The V gene is TRBV5-1, the J gene TRBJ2-7; 7 nucleotides match TRBD1. Germline CDR1 and CDR2: SGHRS and YFSETQ. The V and J ends lost 4 bases and 3 bases, in that order; junction bases with no gene match: 4. CDR3 length: 13 residues. CDR3 DNA sequence: TGCGCCAGCAGCACCGACAGGGTCTACGAGCAGTACTTC. It translates to CASSTDRVYEQYF.

This CDR3 reads CASSQGTETQYF. The CDR3 coding sequence is TGCGCCAGCAGCCAAGGGACAGAGACCCAGTACTTC. This chain links TRBV4-1 with TRBJ2-5, with D unresolved. V was clipped by 1 base and J by 4 bases, with 4 bases between them. The CDR3 covers 12 residues. From germline, CDR1 is MGHRA and CDR2 YSYEKL.

The chain joins TRBV20-1 to TRBJ2-2, with 10 bases aligning to TRBD2. Germline assignment: CDR1 DFQATT and CDR2 SNEGSKA (reference sequence). J gave up 8 bases and V 5 bases, and 8 bases lay outside the gene matches. This CDR3 contains 14 residues. CDR3 bases: TGCAGTGCTCAAGCGGGGGGGCTTGGTGGGGAGCTGTTTTTT. As protein: CSAQAGGLGGELFF.

This clonotype was observed a single time. This chain uses TRBV5-6 with TRBJ2-1; D gene uncertain. The CDR3 runs to 14 residues. Trimming took 4 bases from V and 0 from J, leaving 8 bases between them. The germline gives CDR1 SGHDT, CDR2 YYEEEE. This chain's CDR3 is CASSPWSSYNEQFF. The DNA of the CDR3 is TGTGCCAGCAGCCCCTGGAGCTCCTACAATGAGCAGTTCTTC.